This T cell receptor (beta chain) was sequenced during a study of blood T cell repertoires in COVID-19. Turning to the study itself: Samples representing acute and convalescent COVID-19 were sourced from the United States, Italy and Spain. PBMCs, B-cell-depleted T cells, or T cells were the source of the cDNA or gDNA that made up the material.

This CDR3 has 16 amino acids. V was clipped by 4 bases and J by 1 base; unmatched bases: 10. Per the germline V gene, CDR1 is LGHDT and CDR2 is YNNKEL (reference sequence). Authors' data handling: Counts of nucleated cells, estimated from reference gene primer amplification, were obtained. Assay: immunoSEQ multiplex PCR; the TCRdb copy retains only in-frame clones and omits some. That table supplies the V and J calls and clone size; D and trimming were determined from the DNA. This table holds roughly 180,000 clones, around 79% found once. This chain joins TRBV3-1 (or the pseudogene TRBV3-2) and TRBJ2-7; 7 bases are shared with TRBD2. Sequenced sample: peripheral blood. The receptor comes from a man aged 60-69 years with active or convalescent COVID-19. CDR3 bases: TGTGCCAGCAGCCGGCTTCTTGGACTAGGATCCTACGAGCAGTACTTC. Its protein is CASSRLLGLGSYEQYF.